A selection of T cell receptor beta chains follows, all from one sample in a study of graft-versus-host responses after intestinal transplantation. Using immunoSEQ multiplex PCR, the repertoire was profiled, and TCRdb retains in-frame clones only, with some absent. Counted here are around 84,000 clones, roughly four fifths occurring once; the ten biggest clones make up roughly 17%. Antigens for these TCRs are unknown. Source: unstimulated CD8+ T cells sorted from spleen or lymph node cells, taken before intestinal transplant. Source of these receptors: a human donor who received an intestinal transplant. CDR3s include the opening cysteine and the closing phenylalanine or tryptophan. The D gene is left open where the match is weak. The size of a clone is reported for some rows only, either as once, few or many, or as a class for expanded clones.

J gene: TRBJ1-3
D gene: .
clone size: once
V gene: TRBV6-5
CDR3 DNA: TGTGCCAGCAGTTATGGATCGGACGTAAACACCATATATTTT
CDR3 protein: CASSYGSDVNTIYF

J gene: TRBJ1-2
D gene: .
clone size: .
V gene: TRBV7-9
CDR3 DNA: TGTGCCAGCAGCTTACCGGGACTGGCCTATGGCTACACCTTC
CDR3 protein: CASSLPGLAYGYTF

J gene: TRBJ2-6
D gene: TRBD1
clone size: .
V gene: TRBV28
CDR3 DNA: TGTGCCAGCAGTTTATCCTGGACAGGGCCCTCTGGGGCCAACGTCCTGACTTTC
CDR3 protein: CASSLSWTGPSGANVLTF

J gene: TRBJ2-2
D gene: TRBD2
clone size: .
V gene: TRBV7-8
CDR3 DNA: TGTGCCAGCAGCATCCGGGACTACCTCACCGGGGAGCTGTTTTTT
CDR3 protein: CASSIRDYLTGELFF

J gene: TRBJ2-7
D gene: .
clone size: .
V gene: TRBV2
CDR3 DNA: TGTGCCAGCAGTGAAGCTGGGCCAGCGGCCTACGAGCAGTACTTC
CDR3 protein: CASSEAGPAAYEQYF

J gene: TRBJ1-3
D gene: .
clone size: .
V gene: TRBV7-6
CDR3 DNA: TGTGCCAGCAGCTTGGGGGAACTGAGCACCATATATTTT
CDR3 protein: CASSLGELSTIYF

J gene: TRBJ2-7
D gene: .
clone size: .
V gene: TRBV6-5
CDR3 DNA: TGTGCCAGCAGTGAAATAGGGAACGAGCAGTACTTC
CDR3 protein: CASSEIGNEQYF

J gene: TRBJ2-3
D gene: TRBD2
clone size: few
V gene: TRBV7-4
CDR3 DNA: TGTGCCAGCAGCCTAAGAGTTAGTAGCGGGGGGCGCACAGATACGCAGTATTTT
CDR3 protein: CASSLRVSSGGRTDTQYF

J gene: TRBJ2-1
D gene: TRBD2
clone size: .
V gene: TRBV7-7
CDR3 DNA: TGTGCTAGCAGCTCCCAGCGGGAGGGATACAATGAGCAGTTCTTC
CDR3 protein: CASSSQREGYNEQFF

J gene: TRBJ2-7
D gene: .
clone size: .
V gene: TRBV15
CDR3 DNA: TGTGCCACCAGCAGAGATCTGAACGAGCAGTACTTC
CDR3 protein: CATSRDLNEQYF

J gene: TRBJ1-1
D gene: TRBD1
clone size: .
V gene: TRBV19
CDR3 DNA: TGTGCCAGGGAAAGACAGGGGTACACTGAAGCTTTCTTT
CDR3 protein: CARERQGYTEAFF

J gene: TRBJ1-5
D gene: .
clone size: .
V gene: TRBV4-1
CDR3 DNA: TGCGCCAGCAGCCGAAGTTTAGTGGGATCGGGCAATCAGCCCCAGCATTTT
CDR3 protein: CASSRSLVGSGNQPQHF

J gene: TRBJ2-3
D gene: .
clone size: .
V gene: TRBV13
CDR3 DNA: TGTGCCAGCACCCTAAGGGGGGATCCAATCACAGATACGCAGTATTTT
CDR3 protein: CASTLRGDPITDTQYF

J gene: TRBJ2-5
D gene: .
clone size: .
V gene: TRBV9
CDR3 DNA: TGTGCCAGCAGCGTAGAAGGAGTTAGCGCCAGGGAGACCCAGTACTTC
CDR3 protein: CASSVEGVSARETQYF

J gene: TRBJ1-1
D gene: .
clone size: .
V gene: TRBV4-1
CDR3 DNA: TGCGCCAGCAGCCAAAGTTGGGGGGGAACTGAAGCTTTCTTT
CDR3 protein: CASSQSWGGTEAFF

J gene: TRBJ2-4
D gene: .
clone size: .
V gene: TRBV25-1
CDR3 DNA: TGTGCCAGCAGTGAATATGGACAATTAAACATTCAGTACTTC
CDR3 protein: CASSEYGQLNIQYF

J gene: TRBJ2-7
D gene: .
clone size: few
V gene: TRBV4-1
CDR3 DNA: TGCGCCAGCAGCCAAAAAGGGGTTGCCTACGAGCAGTACTTC
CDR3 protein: CASSQKGVAYEQYF